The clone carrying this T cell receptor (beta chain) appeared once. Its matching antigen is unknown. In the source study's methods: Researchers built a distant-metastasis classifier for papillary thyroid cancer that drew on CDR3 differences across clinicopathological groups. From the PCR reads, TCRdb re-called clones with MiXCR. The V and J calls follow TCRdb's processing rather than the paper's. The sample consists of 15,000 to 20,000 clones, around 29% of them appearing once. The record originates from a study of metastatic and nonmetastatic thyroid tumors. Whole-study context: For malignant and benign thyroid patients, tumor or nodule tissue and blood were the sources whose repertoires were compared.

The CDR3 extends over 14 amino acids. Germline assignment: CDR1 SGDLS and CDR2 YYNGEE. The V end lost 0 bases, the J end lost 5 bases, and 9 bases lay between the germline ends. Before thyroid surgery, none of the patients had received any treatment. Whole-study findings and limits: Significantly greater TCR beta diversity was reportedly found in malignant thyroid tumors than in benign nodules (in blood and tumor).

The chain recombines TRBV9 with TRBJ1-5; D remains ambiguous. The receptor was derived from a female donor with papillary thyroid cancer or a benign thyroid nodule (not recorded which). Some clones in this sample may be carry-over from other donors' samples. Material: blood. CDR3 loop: CASSVEGSDQPQHF. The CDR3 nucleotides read TGTGCCAGCAGCGTAGAAGGTTCAGATCAGCCCCAGCATTTT.